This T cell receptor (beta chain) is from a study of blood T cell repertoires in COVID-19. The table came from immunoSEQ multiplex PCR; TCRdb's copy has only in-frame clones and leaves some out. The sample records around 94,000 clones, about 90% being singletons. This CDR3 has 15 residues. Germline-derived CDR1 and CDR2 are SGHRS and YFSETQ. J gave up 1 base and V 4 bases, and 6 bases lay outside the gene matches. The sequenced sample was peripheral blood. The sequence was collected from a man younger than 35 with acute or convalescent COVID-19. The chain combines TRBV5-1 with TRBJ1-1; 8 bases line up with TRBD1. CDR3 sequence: CASSGEGTGNTEAFF. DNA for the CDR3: TGCGCCAGCAGCGGGGAGGGGACAGGGAACACTGAAGCTTTCTTT.